One sample yielded the 20 T cell receptor beta chains listed below, sequenced in a study of blood T cell repertoires in COVID-19. Here immunoSEQ multiplex PCR was the method, and the copy in TCRdb shows in-frame clones only, minus some. The data show approximately 200,000 clones, about 85% seen once. Sequenced material: PBMCs or T cells enriched from blood (not recorded which). These TCRs come from a man between 40 and 49 years old who had recovered from COVID-19.

The chain joins TRBV13 to TRBJ1-2; no clear D gene. The CDR3 extends over 12 amino acids. Trimming removed 2 bases from V and 5 bases from J, with 6 bases in between. The germline CDR1 and CDR2 sequences are PRHDT and FYEKMQ (reference sequence). CDR3 DNA: TGTGCCAGCAGCTTAATGCGGTATGGCTACACCTTC. It yields the protein CASSLMRYGYTF.

This clone has only one observation. The genes are TRBV7-8 and TRBJ2-2; 15 bases fit TRBD2. The CDR3 is 19 residues long. Germline CDR1 SGHVS, CDR2 FQNEAQ. The J segment lost 1 base and the V segment lost 5 bases, leaving 8 bases of the junction unmatched. The DNA of the CDR3 is TGTGCCAGCAGCAGACCGGGACTAGCGGGAGGTTGGAACACCGGGGAGCTGTTTTTT. Its protein product is CASSRPGLAGGWNTGELFF.

V is TRBV7-8 and J is TRBJ1-2; no clear D. There are 14 residues in the CDR3. Trimming removed 1 base at V and 2 bases at J, with 8 bases between. CDR1 and CDR2 (germline): SGHVS, FQNEAQ. CDR3 coding DNA: TGTGCCAGCAGCTTAGACCCCAGAAACTATGGCTACACCTTC. Encoded protein: CASSLDPRNYGYTF.

The table lists this clone with a count of one. The chain has TRBV28 and TRBJ2-7; D is uncertain. Germline CDR1 reads MDHEN; CDR2 reads SYDVKM. The CDR3 is made up of 12 amino acids. Trimming pared 2 bases from V and 3 bases from J, leaving 5 bases between. CDR3 nucleotide sequence: TGTGCCAGCAGTTTACTAGGCTACGAGCAGTACTTC. This sequence encodes CASSLLGYEQYF.

This clone was observed once. This chain joins TRBV7-3 and TRBJ2-5, with 8 bases identical to TRBD2. Germline CDR1 and CDR2: SGHTA and FQGTGA. V lost 2 bases and J lost 4; bases outside the gene matches: 6. CDR3 size: 15 residues. The CDR3 spells CASSLSPSGRETQYF. The DNA of the CDR3 is TGTGCCAGCAGCTTATCCCCGAGCGGGAGAGAGACCCAGTACTTC. Looking up the rest from reference TRBV7-3 and TRBJ2-5 gives the full variable domain: GAGVSQTPSNKVTEKGKYVELRCDPISGHTALYWYRQSLGQGPEFLIYFQGTGAADDSGLPNDRFFAVRPEGSVSTLKIQRTERGDSAVYLCASSLSPSGRETQYFGPGTRLLVL.

V usage is TRBV30 and J usage is TRBJ2-1; TRBD2 matches 8 bases. Germline CDR1 is GTSNPN and CDR2 is SVGIG (reference sequence). Trimming removed 6 bases from V and 1 base from J; junction bases left unmatched: 2. This CDR3 contains 13 residues. CDR3 amino acids: CACSGTSYNEQFF. Here the CDR3 DNA reads TGTGCCTGTAGCGGGACGTCCTACAATGAGCAGTTCTTC.

This chain connects TRBV5-4 to TRBJ1-1, with D unclear. The V and J ends lost 4 bases and 0 bases respectively, with 19 bases between them. The germline CDR1 and CDR2 sequences are SGHNT and YYREEE (reference sequence). This CDR3 has 17 amino acids. CDR3 in amino acids: CASSHDRSAGMNTEAFF. Written as DNA, the CDR3 is TGTGCCAGCAGCCACGACCGCTCCGCGGGGATGAACACTGAAGCTTTCTTT.

CDR3 residues: CASSVATMASAGELFF. The CDR3 DNA sequence: TGTGCCAGCAGCGTAGCTACGATGGCTAGTGCCGGGGAGCTGTTTTTT. The chain carries TRBV9 and TRBJ2-2; D is unresolved. Trimming shortened V by 0 bases and J by 6 bases, and 15 bases separated the two germline ends. The CDR3 sequence is 16 residues long. From germline, CDR1 is SGDLS and CDR2 YYNGEE.

The chain employs TRBV29-1 and TRBJ2-2; tentative D call: TRBD1 (5 bases). The V end was cut by 4 bases, the J end by 1 base, with 13 bases between. Germline CDR1 reads SQVTM; CDR2 reads ANQGSEA. CDR3 length: 15 residues. CDR3 residues: CSVGGPAMNTGELFF. The CDR3 DNA reads TGCAGCGTTGGGGGCCCAGCGATGAACACCGGGGAGCTGTTTTTT.

This chain connects TRBV5-1 to TRBJ1-1; D is unresolved. This CDR3 spans 16 amino acids. Trimming took 0 bases from V and 6 from J, leaving 18 bases between them. Germline CDR1 reads SGHRS; CDR2 reads YFSETQ. The CDR3 DNA follows: TGCGCCAGCAGCTTGGTCCCCTCGGAGCCTGTCGCTGAAGCTTTCTTT. As protein: CASSLVPSEPVAEAFF. Supplemented by reference TRBV5-1 and TRBJ1-1, the full variable domain reads KAGVTQTPRYLIKTRGQQVTLSCSPISGHRSVSWYQQTPGQGLQFLFEYFSETQRNKGNFPGRFSGRQFSNSRSEMNVSTLELGDSALYLCASSLVPSEPVAEAFFGQGTRLTVV.

V usage is TRBV28 and J usage is TRBJ2-7, with D possibly being TRBD1 (6 bases). This CDR3 region has 12 residues. CDR1 and CDR2 (germline): MDHEN, SYDVKM. V was pared by 4 bases and J by 5 bases, with 9 bases between. CDR3 DNA sequence: TGTGCCAGCAGTTGGGACAATGACGAGCAGTACTTC. This translates into CASSWDNDEQYF.

This rearrangement joins TRBV30 to TRBJ2-5; D not certain. Germline V gives CDR1 GTSNPN, CDR2 SVGIG (reference sequence). The CDR3 runs 15 residues. V lost 0 bases and J lost 1, with 12 bases in between. The CDR3 region has the DNA TGTGCCTGGAGTGTACTCGGCGGAACCCAAGAGACCCAGTACTTC. It translates to CAWSVLGGTQETQYF.

This clone was seen only once. The chain employs TRBV28 and TRBJ1-2; no clear D gene. CDR3 length equals 15 residues. V lost 4 bases to trimming and J lost 8 bases, with 20 bases between them. From germline, CDR1 is MDHEN and CDR2 SYDVKM. CDR3 in DNA: TGTGCCAGCAGTTGGATATCCCCCCGGGGTGGAGGCTACACCTTC. This gives the protein CASSWISPRGGGYTF.

The chain carries TRBV27 and TRBJ1-6; D is ambiguous. The V end lost 2 bases, the J end lost 6 bases, and 5 bases lay between the germline ends. This CDR3 is built from 13 residues. Germline V gives CDR1 MNHEY, CDR2 SMNVEV (reference sequence). The CDR3 spells CASSLILNSPLHF. CDR3 DNA sequence: TGTGCCAGCAGTTTAATTCTTAATTCACCCCTCCACTTT.

The CDR3 loop reads CAISDEDSGATGELFF. The CDR3 nucleotides read TGTGCCATCAGTGATGAGGATAGCGGGGCCACCGGGGAGCTGTTTTTT. The chain links TRBV10-3 to TRBJ2-2; 8 nucleotides match TRBD2. The CDR3 extends over 16 amino acids. V lost 3 bases, J lost 4 bases, and 7 bases stayed unmatched. The germline V gene has CDR1 ENHRY and CDR2 SYGVKD.

V gene TRBV28 combines with J gene TRBJ1-1; no clear D. This CDR3 comprises 14 residues. Germline CDR1 is MDHEN and CDR2 is SYDVKM. V lost 3 bases and J 4 bases, leaving 12 bases between the germline ends. The CDR3 here is CASSLRSRVTEAFF. CDR3 sequence (DNA): TGTGCCAGCAGTTTGAGAAGTCGGGTCACTGAAGCTTTCTTT.

The chain has TRBV15 and TRBJ2-2; D is possibly TRBD2 (6 bases). The V gene lost 1 base and the J gene lost 5 bases, with 17 bases spanning the gap. The V gene's germline CDR1 is LNHNV and CDR2 YYDKDF (reference sequence). There are 17 residues in the CDR3. The CDR3 sequence: CATSRGRTGVGTGELFF. The CDR3 region has the DNA TGTGCCACCAGCAGAGGGAGGACGGGAGTGGGGACCGGGGAGCTGTTTTTT.

The genes are TRBV14 and TRBJ1-1, with D tentatively TRBD1 (5 bases). Germline values: CDR1 SGHDN, CDR2 FVKESK. The CDR3 covers 13 residues. V lost 5 bases to trimming and J lost 0 bases, with 7 bases between them. Here the CDR3 DNA reads TGTGCCAGCAGCACACAGGTGAACACTGAAGCTTTCTTT. This codes for CASSTQVNTEAFF.

A word on this clone: A junction end diverges from the germline sequence, so it may reflect a read error. The chain recombines TRBV24-1 with TRBJ2-7, with a tentative D call TRBD1 (6 bases). Germline V gene data show CDR1 as KGHDR and CDR2 as SFDVKD. CDR3 length: 12 residues. The chain's CDR3 is CATSGYRDEQYF. CDR3 nucleotide sequence: TGTGCCACAAGTGGGTACAGGGACGAGCAGTACTTC.

The V gene is TRBV18, the J gene TRBJ2-1; TRBD1 is a possible D gene (7 bases). V lost 3 bases to trimming and J lost 10 bases, with 16 bases between them. Looked up from germline, CDR1 is KGHSH and CDR2 is LQKENI. The CDR3 totals 14 residues. The CDR3: CASSPGSQGREQFF. The CDR3 region has the DNA TGTGCCAGCTCACCGGGCTCACAGGGGAGGGAGCAGTTCTTC.